This is a list of T cell receptor beta chains from one sample in a study of blood T cells in healthy people across ages. TCRdb independently ran MiXCR on the 5' RACE reads; one entry per CDR3 protein. Of some 1,500,000 distinct CDR3 sequences listed, 40% to 45% were seen once; the top ten hold around 4%. What was sequenced was blood. The origin of the receptors is a young woman in good health. Both conserved end residues are part of each CDR3. Each record gives: clone size, D gene, J gene, V gene, CDR3 DNA, CDR3 protein. The D gene is left open where the match is weak. Size tells how often a clone was seen (once, few, many) or the class of an expanded clone, and some rows leave it out.

NA NA TRBJ1-5 TRBV15 TGTGCCACCAGCAGAGTGAGCTTCGGCAGGGCAAATCAGCCCCAGCATTTT CATSRVSFGRANQPQHF
few TRBD1 TRBJ2-7 TRBV4-3 TGCGCCAGCAGCCAGACCGGGACAGGGGCCCACGAGCAGTACTTC CASSQTGTGAHEQYF
few TRBD1 TRBJ2-3 TRBV29-1 TGCAGCGTTGAAAGTCGGGACAGGGGACACACAGGTACGCAGTATTTT CSVESRDRGHTGTQYF
few TRBD1 TRBJ1-5 TRBV4-1 TGCGCCAGCAGCCAATCCGACAGGGGGCCCTATCAGCCCCAGCATTTT CASSQSDRGPYQPQHF
NA NA TRBJ2-1 TRBV2 TGTGCCAGCAGTGAGGAAGGAGCAGGGTTCTTC CASSEEGAGFF
NA TRBD1 TRBJ1-1 TRBV24-1 TGTGCCACCAGTGAGGGACAGGGCATGAACACTGAAGCTTTCTTT CATSEGQGMNTEAFF
NA NA TRBJ1-4 TRBV6-6 TGTGCCAGCAGTTACGACAGTCTAGGACTGTTTTTT CASSYDSLGLFF
many NA TRBJ2-5 TRBV3-1 TGTGCCAGCAGCCAGACAGAGACCCAGTACTTC CASSQTETQYF
few TRBD1 TRBJ2-2 TRBV24-1 TGTGCCACCAGTGATTGGACAGGGGAAGTCGGGGAGCTGTTTTTT CATSDWTGEVGELFF
few TRBD2 TRBJ2-3 TRBV20-1 TGCAGTGCTAGTCCCGCTAGCGGGCCAGATACGCAGTATTTT CSASPASGPDTQYF
NA TRBD1 TRBJ1-5 TRBV29-1 TGCAGCGTTGGGGGACAGGGTGATCAGCCCCAGCATTTT CSVGGQGDQPQHF
once TRBD2 TRBJ2-1 TRBV3-1 TGTGCCAGCAGCCAAGAACCCGCCGGGGGGAATGAGCAGTTCTTC CASSQEPAGGNEQFF
NA TRBD1 TRBJ1-4 TRBV7-8 TGTGCCAGCAGCTTAGGGGGACAGGGTAGTGAAAAACTGTTTTTT CASSLGGQGSEKLFF
NA TRBD2 TRBJ2-2 TRBV15 TGTGCCACCAGCAGAGATGCGCTAGCGGTAACCGGGGAGCTGTTTTTT CATSRDALAVTGELFF
NA NA TRBJ2-6 TRBV5-1 TGCGCCAGCAGCTTCGTAGGGAGTGGGGCCAACGTCCTGACTTTC CASSFVGSGANVLTF
few TRBD1 TRBJ2-1 TRBV24-1 TGTGCCACCAGTGTGGGACAGGGGTCTGACAATGAGCAGTTCTTC CATSVGQGSDNEQFF
few NA TRBJ1-6 TRBV28 TGTGCCAGCAGTCCGGCCGGGAGTGGGCATAATTCACCCCTCCACTTT CASSPAGSGHNSPLHF
NA NA TRBJ2-6 TRBV3-1 TGTGCCAGCAGCCCGACGGGGGGCGCATTCGGGGCCAACGTCCTGACTTTC CASSPTGGAFGANVLTF
NA TRBD2 TRBJ2-1 TRBV6-2/TRBV6-3 TGTGCCAGCAATATTGCGGGAGGCAATGAGCAGTTCTTC CASNIAGGNEQFF
NA NA TRBJ2-2 TRBV2 TGTGCCAGCACGACATCCAGGAACACCGGGGAGCTGTTTTTT CASTTSRNTGELFF
many NA TRBJ1-1 TRBV11-2 TGTGCCAGCAGCCCCCGACTGAACACTGAAGCTTTCTTT CASSPRLNTEAFF
NA TRBD1 TRBJ1-6 TRBV27 TGTGCCAGCAGACAGGGACAGGGCAGCGCCTATAATTCACCCCTCCACTTT CASRQGQGSAYNSPLHF
NA NA TRBJ1-4 TRBV4-3 TGCGCCAGCAGTAACGGTGGAGGGGAGAATGAAAAACTGTTTTTT CASSNGGGENEKLFF
NA TRBD1 TRBJ1-2 TRBV6-2/TRBV6-3 TGTGCCAGCAGTTACAGGACAGGAGACTATGGCTACACCTTC CASSYRTGDYGYTF
NA TRBD1 TRBJ2-1 TRBV19 TGTGCCAGTAGTACGGACAGGGCGAGACTCGAGCAGTTCTTC CASSTDRARLEQFF
NA NA TRBJ2-7 TRBV27 TGTGCCAGCAGTCCCCGACTCCGGACAAGTTTACGGTACGAGCAGTACTTC CASSPRLRTSLRYEQYF